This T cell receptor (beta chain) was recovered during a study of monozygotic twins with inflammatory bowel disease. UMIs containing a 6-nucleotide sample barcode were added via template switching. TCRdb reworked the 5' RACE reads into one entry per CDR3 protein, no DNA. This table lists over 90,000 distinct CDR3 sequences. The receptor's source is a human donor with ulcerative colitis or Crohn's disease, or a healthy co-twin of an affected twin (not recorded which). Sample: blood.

The CDR3 loop reads CSASLGFQYNEQFF. This chain connects TRBV20-1 to TRBJ2-1. The CDR3 has 14 amino acids. Germline V gives CDR1 DFQATT, CDR2 SNEGSKA (reference sequence).